This is a list of T cell receptor beta chains from one sample in a study of blood T cell repertoires in COVID-19. This table comes from immunoSEQ multiplex PCR, and its TCRdb copy is limited to in-frame clones, with some not included. The sample holds about 140,000 clones; approximately 91% are singletons and the top ten take roughly a tenth. Sample: peripheral blood. The receptors shown here come from a man aged 50-60 years with active or convalescent COVID-19. Each CDR3 is given with its conserved first and last residue. Fields, in order: J gene, D gene, V gene, clone size, CDR3 protein, CDR3 DNA. The D gene is left open where the match is weak. Clone size is given for some rows only: seen once, a few or many times, or a class if the clone is expanded.

TRBJ1-1 | TRBD1 | TRBV19 | NA | CASSIGGQGMNTEAFF | TGTGCCAGTAGTATAGGGGGACAGGGGATGAACACTGAAGCTTTCTTT
TRBJ2-1 | NA | TRBV11-2 | NA | CASSLDTGPGQFF | TGTGCCAGCAGCTTAGATACAGGACCAGGGCAGTTCTTC
TRBJ2-3 | TRBD1 | TRBV6-5 | NA | CASDYTGTGTDTQYF | TGTGCCAGCGATTATACCGGGACAGGTACAGATACGCAGTATTTT
TRBJ2-7 | NA | TRBV6-8 | NA | CASGSGTDSYEQYF | TGTGCCAGCGGGTCCGGGACTGACTCATACGAGCAGTACTTC
TRBJ2-7 | NA | TRBV27 | once | CASSITDSYSGQYF | TGTGCCAGCAGTATAACTGACTCCTACAGCGGTCAGTACTTC
TRBJ1-1 | NA | TRBV5-1 | NA | CASSLDEGAEAFF | TGCGCCAGCAGCTTGGATGAGGGCGCTGAAGCTTTCTTT
TRBJ2-3 | TRBD2 | TRBV5-1 | NA | CASSLVRGRKADTQYF | TGCGCCAGCAGCTTGGTTCGCGGGAGGAAAGCAGATACGCAGTATTTT
TRBJ2-2 | TRBD2 | TRBV6-6 | NA | CASSRLAPTGELFF | TGTGCCAGCAGTCGACTAGCACCGACCGGGGAGCTGTTTTTT
TRBJ2-7 | TRBD2 | TRBV19 | NA | CASSIEAGAYEQYF | TGTGCCAGTAGTATAGAGGCGGGGGCCTACGAGCAGTACTTC
TRBJ2-3 | NA | TRBV28 | NA | CAISERDTQYF | TGTGCCATCTCCGAGAGGGATACGCAGTATTTT
TRBJ1-2 | NA | TRBV11-2 | NA | CASSLVRIYGYTF | TGTGCCAGCAGCTTAGTCAGGATCTATGGCTACACCTTC
TRBJ1-5 | NA | TRBV16 | NA | CASSLAGTHQPQHF | TGTGCCAGCAGCCTGGCAGGGACACATCAGCCCCAGCATTTT
TRBJ1-5 | NA | TRBV4-1 | once | CASSQARGGTDSNQPQHF | TGCGCCAGCAGCCAAGCTAGGGGAGGGACGGATAGCAATCAGCCCCAGCATTTT
TRBJ1-3 | NA | TRBV28 | NA | CASSLGRSTASGNTIYF | TGTGCCAGCAGTTTGGGGAGGTCGACGGCCTCTGGAAACACCATATATTTT
TRBJ2-2 | NA | TRBV28 | few | CASRRDLNTGELFF | TGTGCCAGCAGAAGGGACTTGAACACCGGGGAGCTGTTTTTT
TRBJ2-1 | NA | TRBV7-2 | NA | CASSSGTLEQFF | TGTGCCAGCAGCAGTGGGACTTTGGAGCAGTTCTTC